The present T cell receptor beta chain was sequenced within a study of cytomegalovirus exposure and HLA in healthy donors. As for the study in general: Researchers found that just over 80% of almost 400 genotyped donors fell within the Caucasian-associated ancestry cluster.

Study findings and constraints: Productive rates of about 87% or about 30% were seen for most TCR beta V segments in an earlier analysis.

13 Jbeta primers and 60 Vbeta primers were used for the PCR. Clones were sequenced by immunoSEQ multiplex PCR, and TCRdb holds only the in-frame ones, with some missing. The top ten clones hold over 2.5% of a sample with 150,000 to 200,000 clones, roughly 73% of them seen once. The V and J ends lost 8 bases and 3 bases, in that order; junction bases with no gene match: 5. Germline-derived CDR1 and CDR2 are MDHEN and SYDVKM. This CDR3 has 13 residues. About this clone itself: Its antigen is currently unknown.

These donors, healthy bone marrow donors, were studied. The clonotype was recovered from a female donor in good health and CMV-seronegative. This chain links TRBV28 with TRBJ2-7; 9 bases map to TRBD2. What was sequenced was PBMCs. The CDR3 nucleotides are TGTGCCAGCCAAGCGGGGGGCGTCTACGAGCAGTACTTC. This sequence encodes CASQAGGVYEQYF.